This is a list of T cell receptor beta chains from one sample in a study of Ad26.COV2.S vaccination and SARS-CoV-2 variants. TCRdb keeps only in-frame clones here, not all; method: immunoSEQ multiplex PCR. The table lists roughly 700,000 clones, 70% to 90% of them singletons. Source: peripheral blood, taken in a trial of Ad26.COV2.S vaccine versus placebo. These receptors came from a person between 18 and 65 years old who received the Ad26.COV2.S COVID-19 vaccine or a placebo. Each CDR3 is given with its conserved first and last residue. A D gene is named only where the DNA matches it firmly. Clone size is shown for a subset of rows, as once, few, many or a class of expanded clone.

.	TRBV9	TRBD1	TRBJ2-2	CASSPRTGTNTGELFF	TGTGCCAGCAGCCCCAGGACAGGGACGAACACCGGGGAGCTGTTTTTT
.	TRBV7-9	.	TRBJ2-2	CASSRMGGELFF	TGTGCCAGCAGCCGAATGGGCGGGGAGCTGTTTTTT
.	TRBV29-1	.	TRBJ2-6	CSVAFSGANVLTF	TGCAGCGTTGCCTTCTCTGGGGCCAACGTCCTGACTTTC
.	TRBV11-2	.	TRBJ1-4	CASSPAVGEKLFF	TGTGCCAGCAGCCCGGCGGTTGGCGAAAAACTGTTTTTT
.	TRBV24-1	.	TRBJ1-2	CATSDSRDPYGYTF	TGTGCCACCAGTGATTCAAGGGACCCCTATGGCTACACCTTC
.	TRBV24-1	TRBD2	TRBJ2-3	CATALAGGSTDTQYF	TGTGCCACCGCGCTAGCGGGAGGAAGCACAGATACGCAGTATTTT
.	TRBV5-5	.	TRBJ1-3	CASSQTANSGNTIYF	TGTGCCAGCAGCCAGACGGCAAACTCTGGAAACACCATATATTTT
.	TRBV19	.	TRBJ2-5	CASSGYVQETQYF	TGTGCCAGTAGTGGCTACGTCCAAGAGACCCAGTACTTC
.	TRBV6-5	TRBD2	TRBJ2-3	CASSSPSGKGSDTQYF	TGTGCCAGCAGTTCCCCTAGCGGGAAAGGCTCAGATACGCAGTATTTT
.	TRBV4-3	.	TRBJ2-7	CASSHLGKGEQYF	TGCGCCAGCAGCCACCTGGGCAAAGGGGAGCAGTACTTC
once	TRBV18	.	TRBJ2-7	CASSHRDSGVYEQYF	TGTGCCAGCTCACACCGGGACAGCGGGGTCTACGAGCAGTACTTC
.	TRBV27	TRBD1	TRBJ2-1	CASSPLQGGSYNEQFF	TGTGCCAGCAGTCCCCTACAGGGGGGATCCTACAATGAGCAGTTCTTC
.	TRBV4-3	.	TRBJ1-2	CASSQEARSNYGYTF	TGCGCCAGCAGCCAAGAGGCCAGGTCTAACTATGGCTACACCTTC
.	TRBV27	TRBD1	TRBJ2-1	CASKQDRGINEQFF	TGTGCCAGCAAACAGGACAGGGGAATCAATGAGCAGTTCTTC
.	TRBV3-1/TRBV3-2	TRBD2	TRBJ2-7	CASSQETSGYEQYF	TGTGCCAGCAGCCAAGAGACTAGCGGGTACGAGCAGTACTTC
.	TRBV6-5	TRBD2	TRBJ2-2	CASSYERGLLFF	TGTGCCAGCAGTTACGAGCGGGGATTGCTGTTTTTT
few	TRBV6-5	.	TRBJ2-3	CATRLLGQYDTQYF	TGTGCCACCAGACTACTCGGGCAGTATGATACGCAGTATTTT
.	TRBV10-2	TRBD1	TRBJ1-3	CASSVTGGGNTIYF	TGCGCCAGCAGTGTAACAGGGGGTGGAAACACCATATATTTT
.	TRBV7-7	.	TRBJ1-4	CASSLGATNEKLFF	TGTGCCAGCAGCCTGGGGGCAACTAATGAAAAACTGTTTTTT
.	TRBV6-5	.	TRBJ1-5	CASSYSNSGRNQPQHF	TGTGCCAGCAGTTACTCGAACTCGGGGCGCAATCAGCCCCAGCATTTT
once	TRBV27	TRBD1	TRBJ2-3	CATGTGATDTQYF	TGTGCCACCGGGACAGGGGCGACAGATACGCAGTATTTT
.	TRBV30	.	TRBJ2-7	CAWSLFRSYEQYF	TGTGCCTGGAGTCTTTTTCGGTCCTACGAGCAGTACTTC
once	TRBV6-5	TRBD2	TRBJ2-2	CASKLAGLNTGELFF	TGTGCCAGCAAACTAGCGGGACTTAACACCGGGGAGCTGTTTTTT
.	TRBV5-1	.	TRBJ2-7	CASSLGDSVGGEQYF	TGCGCCAGCAGCTTGGGGGACTCGGTCGGGGGCGAGCAGTACTTC
.	TRBV2	.	TRBJ1-4	CASSGRADATNEKLFF	TGTGCCAGCAGCGGCCGGGCTGACGCAACTAATGAAAAACTGTTTTTT
.	TRBV29-1	TRBD2	TRBJ2-1	CSVEAAGGFPGREQFF	TGCAGCGTTGAAGCAGCGGGAGGGTTCCCGGGACGTGAGCAGTTCTTC
.	TRBV30	TRBD1	TRBJ1-1	CAWSWTGDTEAFF	TGTGCCTGGAGTTGGACAGGGGACACTGAAGCTTTCTTT
.	TRBV15	.	TRBJ1-1	CATSRDGSGATFF	TGTGCCACCAGCAGAGATGGCTCGGGGGCAACTTTCTTT
.	TRBV4-2	TRBD1	TRBJ2-7	CASSQDRPRQGFEQYF	TGTGCCAGCAGCCAAGATCGGCCTAGACAGGGGTTCGAGCAGTACTTC
.	TRBV10-3	.	TRBJ2-1	CAISRPLGQYNEQFF	TGTGCCATCAGTCGACCTCTCGGACAGTACAATGAGCAGTTCTTC
many	TRBV5-1	.	TRBJ2-2	CASSILSQSYTGELFF	TGCGCCAGCAGCATCCTTAGCCAATCCTACACCGGGGAGCTGTTTTTT
.	TRBV5-6	TRBD2	TRBJ2-5	CASSLANHGGAAIETQYF	TGTGCCAGCAGCTTGGCAAATCACGGGGGGGCCGCGATTGAGACCCAGTACTTC
.	TRBV5-1	TRBD2	TRBJ2-2	CASSLRRTSGGTNTGELFF	TGCGCCAGCAGCTTGAGGCGGACTAGCGGGGGGACTAACACCGGGGAGCTGTTTTTT
.	TRBV10-3	.	TRBJ2-7	CAISPQQGRYEQYF	TGTGCCATCAGTCCCCAGCAGGGGCGCTACGAGCAGTACTTC
.	TRBV5-4	.	TRBJ2-2	CASSPRDAGELFF	TGTGCCAGCAGCCCCCGGGACGCCGGGGAGCTGTTTTTT
.	TRBV2	.	TRBJ1-2	CASSSRGSGYTF	TGTGCCAGCAGCTCCCGGGGGTCTGGCTACACCTTC
few	TRBV19	.	TRBJ1-5	CASSGGISNQPQHF	TGTGCCAGTAGTGGGGGGATTAGCAATCAGCCCCAGCATTTT
.	TRBV29-1	.	TRBJ2-3	CSVEVGADTQYF	TGCAGCGTTGAAGTGGGAGCAGATACGCAGTATTTT
.	TRBV9	.	TRBJ2-7	CASSPRAGREQYF	TGTGCCAGCAGCCCCCGGGCCGGGCGGGAGCAGTACTTC
.	TRBV29-1	TRBD2	TRBJ2-3	CSVGASGVQDTQYF	TGCAGCGTTGGGGCTAGCGGGGTTCAAGATACGCAGTATTTT
.	TRBV6-5	TRBD1	TRBJ1-2	CASSRQGYYGYTF	TGTGCCAGCAGCCGACAGGGTTACTATGGCTACACCTTC
.	TRBV5-4	TRBD2	TRBJ2-7	CASSLLAGGRPYEQYF	TGTGCCAGCAGCTTACTAGCGGGAGGGCGGCCCTACGAGCAGTACTTC
.	TRBV4-1	.	TRBJ1-6	CASSRQISLSASPLHF	TGCGCCAGCAGCAGACAAATCTCCCTATCGGCTTCACCCCTCCACTTT
many	TRBV27	.	TRBJ1-4	CASRRAGIREKLFF	TGTGCCAGCAGAAGGGCAGGGATTCGGGAAAAACTGTTTTTT
.	TRBV19	TRBD2	TRBJ2-2	CASSRLAGQSYTGELFF	TGTGCCAGTAGTAGACTAGCGGGGCAATCTTACACCGGGGAGCTGTTTTTT
once	TRBV7-2	TRBD2	TRBJ2-5	CASSSTSGGGETQYF	TGTGCCAGCAGCTCCACTAGCGGGGGAGGAGAGACCCAGTACTTC
.	TRBV2	TRBD1	TRBJ2-2	CASRRTGAGTGELFF	TGTGCCAGCAGGAGGACAGGGGCGGGCACCGGGGAGCTGTTTTTT
once	TRBV29-1	.	TRBJ2-7	CSATEAYEQYF	TGCAGCGCCACAGAGGCCTACGAGCAGTACTTC
few	TRBV5-5	.	TRBJ2-1	CASSFGQGVDEQFF	TGTGCCAGCAGCTTCGGGCAGGGCGTGGATGAGCAGTTCTTC
.	TRBV30	.	TRBJ2-1	CAWSVRNNEQFF	TGTGCCTGGAGTGTACGGAACAATGAGCAGTTCTTC
.	TRBV30	TRBD1	TRBJ1-2	CAWSRDRSPTF	TGTGCCTGGAGTAGGGACAGGTCCCCTACCTTC
.	TRBV18	TRBD2	TRBJ2-7	CASSPMRGGSYEQYF	TGTGCCAGCTCACCAATGAGAGGCGGGAGCTACGAGCAGTACTTC